Shown below are 13 T cell receptor beta chains from a single sample sequenced in a study of cytomegalovirus exposure and HLA in healthy donors. PCR amplification relied on 60 Vbeta primers (plus 13 Jbeta primers). Repertoires were generated with immunoSEQ multiplex PCR, while TCRdb's copy carries only in-frame clones and drops some. The sample consists of approximately 170,000 clones, 81% of them appearing once. The sequenced sample was PBMCs. These receptors were obtained from a middle-aged man in good health and CMV-seropositive.

V and J are TRBV21-1 and TRBJ1-2; the table gives TRBD1 as D, unverified against the DNA. TRBV21-1 is noted as a pseudogene. The CDR3 has 20 residues. Written as DNA, the CDR3 is TGTGCCAGCAGCATCCATCTAGGGAAACAGGGGGCGTTTTTTTGGTATGGCTACACCTTC. It codes for CASSIHLGKQGAFFWYGYTF.

This clone occurred a few times. The chain has TRBV9 and TRBJ2-7, with 7 bases matching TRBD1. Germline V CDR1 and CDR2: SGDLS, YYNGEE. The CDR3 contains 14 residues. After removal of 4 bases from V and 3 bases from J, the junction contained 7 bases not matched to a gene. This CDR3 reads CASSPRQGSYEQYF. The CDR3 DNA follows: TGTGCCAGCAGCCCACGACAGGGTAGCTACGAGCAGTACTTC.

This clone showed up just once. The chain carries TRBV19 and TRBJ1-2; 10 bases line up with TRBD1. CDR1 LNHDA and CDR2 SQIVND come from the germline V gene (reference sequence). With V trimmed by 6 bases and J by 5 bases, 9 bases remained unmatched. The CDR3 is made up of 15 amino acids. The CDR3: CASRSGDRGLYGYTF. In DNA, the CDR3 is TGTGCCAGTAGATCGGGGGACAGGGGATTATATGGCTACACCTTC.

CDR3 coding DNA: TGTGCCACCAGCGTAGGACTAGCGGGAGGGCCGTACGAGCAGTACTTC. Its protein product is CATSVGLAGGPYEQYF. The gene calls are TRBV15 and TRBJ2-5; 15 bases fit TRBD2. The end of the DNA fits TRBJ2-7 better, so the J call may be wrong. CDR1 is LNHNV and CDR2 is YYDKDF in the germline V gene (reference sequence). The CDR3 runs to 16 residues.

The V gene is TRBV6-5, the J gene TRBJ2-1, with D maybe TRBD1 (5 bases). Trimming left V 6 bases short and J 5 bases short, with 11 bases between. The CDR3 totals 13 residues. Germline V gene lookup returns CDR1 MNHEY and CDR2 SVGAGI. This CDR3 is CASSRVIHNEQFF. DNA of the CDR3: TGTGCCAGCAGCAGGGTCATACACAATGAGCAGTTCTTC.

V is TRBV7-2 and J is TRBJ1-1; D ambiguous. Trimming pared 1 base from V and 4 bases from J, leaving 10 bases between. The CDR3 covers 14 residues. Germline lookup yields CDR1 SGHTA and CDR2 FQGNSA. Here the CDR3 reads CASSLGGATTEAFF. The CDR3 nucleotides are TGTGCCAGCAGCTTAGGAGGTGCTACCACTGAAGCTTTCTTT.

The V gene is TRBV29-1, the J gene TRBJ2-7; 7 bases match TRBD2. V was pared by 4 bases and J by 3 bases, with 6 bases of the junction left unmatched. This CDR3 is 13 amino acids long. From germline, CDR1 is SQVTM and CDR2 ANQGSEA. CDR3 in DNA: TGCAGCGTTGGGTCGGGAGGCCTCTACGAGCAGTACTTC. This sequence encodes CSVGSGGLYEQYF.

The chain joins TRBV28 to TRBJ1-2; no definite D call. The CDR3 extends over 14 amino acids. Germline loops: CDR1 MDHEN, CDR2 SYDVKM. The ends were cut back, 5 bases at V and 5 bases at J, with 15 bases in the middle. This CDR3 is CASSSPTKAYGYTF. DNA for the CDR3: TGTGCCAGCAGTAGCCCGACAAAAGCTTATGGCTACACCTTC.

This chain connects TRBV30 to TRBJ1-1; TRBD1 matches at 8 bases. With 4 bases clipped from V and 2 bases from J, the junction kept 3 bases outside the gene matches. Germline CDR1 reads GTSNPN; CDR2 reads SVGIG (reference sequence). There are 13 residues in the CDR3. The CDR3 here is CAWTSGGNTEAFF. As DNA, the CDR3 is TGTGCCTGGACCTCAGGGGGCAACACTGAAGCTTTCTTT. The full variable domain, its missing parts supplied by reference TRBV30 and TRBJ1-1, is SQTIHQWPATLVQPVGSPLSLECTVEGTSNPNLYWYRQAAGRGLQLLFYSVGIGQISSEVPQNLSASRPQDRQFILSSKKLLLSDSGFYLCAWTSGGNTEAFFGQGTRLTVV.

The chain is built from TRBV7-2 and TRBJ1-2; 8 bases are a match to TRBD1. V was pared by 3 bases and J by 8 bases, with 5 bases of the junction left unmatched. The CDR3 runs to 13 residues. The germline V gene has CDR1 SGHTA and CDR2 FQGNSA. CDR3 region: CASSLGRGRGYTF. The CDR3, as DNA: TGTGCCAGCAGCTTGGGCAGGGGGCGAGGCTACACCTTC.

This chain links TRBV7-3 with TRBJ2-2, with a tentative D call TRBD2 (6 bases). The germline V and J ends were trimmed by 2 bases and 1 base, with 14 bases remaining between them. CDR3 length: 17 residues. CDR1 and CDR2 from the germline V gene are SGHTA and FQGTGA. This chain's CDR3 is CASSLAPGLQNTGELFF. The CDR3 DNA reads TGTGCCAGCAGCTTAGCCCCGGGACTTCAGAACACCGGGGAGCTGTTTTTT.

The chain has TRBV19 and TRBJ1-6; D uncertain. The germline V gene encodes CDR1 LNHDA and CDR2 SQIVND (reference sequence). This CDR3 region has 15 residues. Trimming cost V 5 bases and J 1 base, with 9 bases left between them. The CDR3 loop reads CASSLTGSYNSPLHF. The DNA of the CDR3 is TGTGCCAGTAGTCTTACCGGGTCCTATAATTCACCCCTCCACTTT.

In its sample, this clone was seen once. The rearrangement uses TRBV29-1 and TRBJ2-1, with 7 bases matching TRBD1. The CDR3 loop spans 12 amino acids. The V gene's germline CDR1 is SQVTM and CDR2 ANQGSEA. V lost 7 bases and J lost 8; bases outside the gene matches: 8. The CDR3 DNA reads as TGCAGCGAACGGACAGGTGGCGATGAGCAGTTCTTC. Amino acid sequence: CSERTGGDEQFF.